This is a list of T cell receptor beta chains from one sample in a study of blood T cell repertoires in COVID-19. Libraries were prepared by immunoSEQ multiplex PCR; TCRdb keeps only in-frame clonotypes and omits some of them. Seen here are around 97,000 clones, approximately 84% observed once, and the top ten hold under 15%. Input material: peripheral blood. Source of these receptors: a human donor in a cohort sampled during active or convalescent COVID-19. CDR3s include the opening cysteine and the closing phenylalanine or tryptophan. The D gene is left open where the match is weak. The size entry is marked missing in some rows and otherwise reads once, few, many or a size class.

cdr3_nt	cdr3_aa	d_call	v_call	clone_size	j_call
TGCGCCAGCAGCCGACCCACAGGAACCTCTGGAAACACCATATATTTT	CASSRPTGTSGNTIYF	-	TRBV4-1	-	TRBJ1-3
TGTGCCAGCAGCTACCTGGCAGGGATCACAGATACGCAGTATTTT	CASSYLAGITDTQYF	-	TRBV5-6	-	TRBJ2-3
TGTGCCAGCAGCCCCCCGGGGCGGGGGGCAGGAGAGACCCAGTACTTC	CASSPPGRGAGETQYF	TRBD2	TRBV11-2	-	TRBJ2-5
TGTGCCAGTAGTATACGACAGGATCCCAACTATGGCTACACCTTC	CASSIRQDPNYGYTF	-	TRBV19	-	TRBJ1-2
TGCGCCAGCAGCTTCACAGGGGGCAGGAAGACCCAGTACTTC	CASSFTGGRKTQYF	TRBD1	TRBV5-1	once	TRBJ2-5
TGTGCCAGCAGTCTTAGCAGGGGCGGCTACGAGCAGTACTTC	CASSLSRGGYEQYF	-	TRBV6-6	once	TRBJ2-7
TGTGCCAGCAGTGCGTTGAGGACAGAGTTCACAGATACGCAGTATTTT	CASSALRTEFTDTQYF	-	TRBV2	-	TRBJ2-3
TGTGCCAGCAGACGACAGGGGACTAATGAAAAACTGTTTTTT	CASRRQGTNEKLFF	TRBD1	TRBV7-9	once	TRBJ1-4
TGTGCCAGCAGCCCCCGAGGACAGGGAGAGACAGATACGCAGTATTTT	CASSPRGQGETDTQYF	TRBD1	TRBV9	few	TRBJ2-3
TGTGCCAGCTCACCACCGGGGACTATGAGGATCACCGGGGAGCTGTTTTTT	CASSPPGTMRITGELFF	TRBD2	TRBV18	-	TRBJ2-2
TGTGCCAGCAGTGAAGTAGCGGGGGTTCATTATGAGCAGTTCTTC	CASSEVAGVHYEQFF	TRBD2	TRBV2	-	TRBJ2-1
TGTGCCAGCACCAGACTGAACTATGGCTACACCTTC	CASTRLNYGYTF	-	TRBV12-3/TRBV12-4	-	TRBJ1-2
TGTGCCAGCAGGGTCACATACCTGAACACTGAAGCTTTCTTT	CASRVTYLNTEAFF	-	TRBV6-4	-	TRBJ1-1